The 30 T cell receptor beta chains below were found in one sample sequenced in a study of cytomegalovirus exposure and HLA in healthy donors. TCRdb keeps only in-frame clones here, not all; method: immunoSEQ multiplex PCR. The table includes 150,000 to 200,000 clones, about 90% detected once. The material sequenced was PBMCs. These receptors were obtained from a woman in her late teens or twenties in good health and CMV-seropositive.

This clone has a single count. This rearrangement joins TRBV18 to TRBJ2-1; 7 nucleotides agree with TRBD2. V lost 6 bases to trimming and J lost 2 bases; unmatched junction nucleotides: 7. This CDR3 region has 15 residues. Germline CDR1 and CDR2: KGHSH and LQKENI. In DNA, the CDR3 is TGTGCCAGCTCGGCGTCAGCGGGGACCTACAATGAGCAGTTCTTC. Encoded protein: CASSASAGTYNEQFF.

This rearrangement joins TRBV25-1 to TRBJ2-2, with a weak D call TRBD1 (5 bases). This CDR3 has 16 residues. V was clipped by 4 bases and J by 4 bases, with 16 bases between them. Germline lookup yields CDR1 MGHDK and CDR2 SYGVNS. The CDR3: CASSATGGHSTGELFF. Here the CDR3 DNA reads TGTGCCAGCAGTGCTACTGGTGGACACTCCACCGGGGAGCTGTTTTTT.

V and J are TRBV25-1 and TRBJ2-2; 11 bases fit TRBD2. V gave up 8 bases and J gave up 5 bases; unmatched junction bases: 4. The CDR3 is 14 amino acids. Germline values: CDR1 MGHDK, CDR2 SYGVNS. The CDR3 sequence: CASSLAGGTGELFF. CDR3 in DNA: TGTGCCAGCTCCCTAGCGGGAGGAACCGGGGAGCTGTTTTTT.

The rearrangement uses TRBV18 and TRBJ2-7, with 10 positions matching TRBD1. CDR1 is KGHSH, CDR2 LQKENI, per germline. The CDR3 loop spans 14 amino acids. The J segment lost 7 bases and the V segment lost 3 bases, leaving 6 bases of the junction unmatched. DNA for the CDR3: TGTGCCAGCTCACCGTCGACAGGGGGCGGAGAGCAGTACTTC. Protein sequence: CASSPSTGGGEQYF.

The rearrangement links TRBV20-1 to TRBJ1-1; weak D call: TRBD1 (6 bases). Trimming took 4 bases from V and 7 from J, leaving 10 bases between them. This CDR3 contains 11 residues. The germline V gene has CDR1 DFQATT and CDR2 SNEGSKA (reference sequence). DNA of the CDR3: TGCAGTGCTAACAGGGCTGGTGAAGCTTTCTTT. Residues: CSANRAGEAFF.

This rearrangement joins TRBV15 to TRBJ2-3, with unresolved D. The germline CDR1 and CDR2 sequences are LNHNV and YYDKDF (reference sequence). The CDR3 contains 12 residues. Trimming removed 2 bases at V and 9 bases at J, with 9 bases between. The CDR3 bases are TGTGCCACCAGCAGATACGGAGAGACGCAGTATTTT. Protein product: CATSRYGETQYF.

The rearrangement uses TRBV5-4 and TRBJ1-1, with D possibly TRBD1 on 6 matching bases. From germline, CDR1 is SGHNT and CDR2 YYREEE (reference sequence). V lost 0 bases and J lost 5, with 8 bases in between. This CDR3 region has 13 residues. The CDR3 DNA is TGTGCCAGCAGCTTGGAGGGGGGGACTGAAGCTTTCTTT. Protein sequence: CASSLEGGTEAFF.

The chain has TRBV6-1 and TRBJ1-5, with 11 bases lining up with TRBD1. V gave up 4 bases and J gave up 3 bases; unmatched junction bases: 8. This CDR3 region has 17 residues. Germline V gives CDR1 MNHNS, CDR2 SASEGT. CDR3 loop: CASSGDRGYLPNQPQHF. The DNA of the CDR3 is TGTGCCAGCAGTGGGGACAGGGGGTATCTACCCAATCAGCCCCAGCATTTT.

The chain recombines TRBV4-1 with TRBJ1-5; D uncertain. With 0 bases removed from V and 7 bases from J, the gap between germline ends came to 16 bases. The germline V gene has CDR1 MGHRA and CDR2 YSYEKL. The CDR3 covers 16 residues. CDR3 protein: CASSQDNERVRQPQHF. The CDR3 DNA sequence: TGCGCCAGCAGCCAAGATAACGAGAGGGTTCGACAGCCCCAGCATTTT.

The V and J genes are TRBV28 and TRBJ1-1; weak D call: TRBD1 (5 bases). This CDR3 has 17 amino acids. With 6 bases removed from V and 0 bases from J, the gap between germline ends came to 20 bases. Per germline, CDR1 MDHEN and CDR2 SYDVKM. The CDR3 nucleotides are TGTGCCAGCAGCTCACTACAGGCCGCCACCATGAACACTGAAGCTTTCTTT. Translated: CASSSLQAATMNTEAFF.

CDR3 residues: CASSSTGVGTNEKLFF. The DNA for the CDR3 is TGTGCCAGCAGCTCGACAGGGGTGGGGACTAATGAAAAACTGTTTTTT. This rearrangement joins TRBV5-4 to TRBJ1-4, with 8 bases identical to TRBD1. Germline assignment: CDR1 SGHNT and CDR2 YYREEE (reference sequence). J was trimmed by 2 bases and V by 3 bases; bases with no gene match: 6. The CDR3 sequence is 16 residues long.

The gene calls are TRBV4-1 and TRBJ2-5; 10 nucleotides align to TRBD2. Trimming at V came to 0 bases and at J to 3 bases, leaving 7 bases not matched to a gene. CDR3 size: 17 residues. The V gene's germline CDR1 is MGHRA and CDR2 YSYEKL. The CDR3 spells CASSQESTSGTEETQYF. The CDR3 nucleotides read TGCGCCAGCAGCCAAGAAAGTACTAGCGGGACCGAAGAGACCCAGTACTTC.

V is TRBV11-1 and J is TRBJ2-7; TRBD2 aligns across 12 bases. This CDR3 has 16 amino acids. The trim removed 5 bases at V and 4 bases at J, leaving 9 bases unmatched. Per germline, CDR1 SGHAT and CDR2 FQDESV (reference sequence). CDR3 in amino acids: CASSPLGTSGFYEQYF. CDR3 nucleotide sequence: TGTGCCAGCAGCCCTCTCGGGACTAGCGGGTTTTACGAGCAGTACTTC.

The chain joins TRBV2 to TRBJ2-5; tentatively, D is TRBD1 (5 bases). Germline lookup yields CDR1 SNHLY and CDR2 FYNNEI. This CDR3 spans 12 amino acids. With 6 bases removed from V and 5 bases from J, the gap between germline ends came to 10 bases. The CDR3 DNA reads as TGTGCCAGCAGCGGACATGGGGAGACCCAGTACTTC. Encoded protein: CASSGHGETQYF. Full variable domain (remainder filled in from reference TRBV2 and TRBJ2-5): EPEVTQTPSHQVTQMGQEVILRCVPISNHLYFYWYRQILGQKVEFLVSFYNNEISEKSEIFDDQFSVERPDGSNFTLKIRSTKLEDSAMYFCASSGHGETQYFGPGTRLLVL.

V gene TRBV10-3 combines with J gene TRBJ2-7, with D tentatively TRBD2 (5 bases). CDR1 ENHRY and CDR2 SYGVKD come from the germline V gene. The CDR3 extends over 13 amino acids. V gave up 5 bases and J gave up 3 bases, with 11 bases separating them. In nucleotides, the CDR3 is TGTGCCATCAGTCGTTCGGGGATCTACGAGCAGTACTTC. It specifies CAISRSGIYEQYF.

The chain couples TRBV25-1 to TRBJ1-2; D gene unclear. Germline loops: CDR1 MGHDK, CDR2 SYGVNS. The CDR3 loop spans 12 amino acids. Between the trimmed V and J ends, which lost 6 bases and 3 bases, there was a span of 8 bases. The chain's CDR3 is CASRELDYGYTF. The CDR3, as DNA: TGTGCCAGCAGGGAGCTCGACTATGGCTACACCTTC.

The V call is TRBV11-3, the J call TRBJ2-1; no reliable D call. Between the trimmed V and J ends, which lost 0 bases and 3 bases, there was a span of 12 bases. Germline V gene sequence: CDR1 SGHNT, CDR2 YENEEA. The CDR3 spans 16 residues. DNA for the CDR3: TGTGCCAGCAGCTTAGATTTGCGATCACTCTACAATGAGCAGTTCTTC. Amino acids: CASSLDLRSLYNEQFF.

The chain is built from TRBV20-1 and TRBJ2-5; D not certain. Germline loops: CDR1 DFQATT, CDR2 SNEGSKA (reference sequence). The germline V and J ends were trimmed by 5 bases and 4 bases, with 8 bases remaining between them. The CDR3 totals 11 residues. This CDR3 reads CSALTRETQYF. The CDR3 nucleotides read TGCAGTGCTCTTACACGAGAGACCCAGTACTTC.

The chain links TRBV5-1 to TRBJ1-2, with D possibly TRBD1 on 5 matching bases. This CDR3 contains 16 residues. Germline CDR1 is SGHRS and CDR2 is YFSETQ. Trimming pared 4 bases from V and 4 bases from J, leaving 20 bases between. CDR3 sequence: CASSPAAGPTVYGYTF. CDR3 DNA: TGCGCCAGCAGCCCCGCGGCAGGGCCTACTGTCTATGGCTACACCTTC.

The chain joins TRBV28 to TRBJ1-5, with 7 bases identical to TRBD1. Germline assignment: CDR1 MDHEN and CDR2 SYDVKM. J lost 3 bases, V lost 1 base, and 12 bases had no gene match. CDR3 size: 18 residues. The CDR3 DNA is TGTGCCAGCAGTTTATCGGTTGGTGCGGGACAGATCAATCAGCCCCAGCATTTT. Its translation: CASSLSVGAGQINQPQHF.

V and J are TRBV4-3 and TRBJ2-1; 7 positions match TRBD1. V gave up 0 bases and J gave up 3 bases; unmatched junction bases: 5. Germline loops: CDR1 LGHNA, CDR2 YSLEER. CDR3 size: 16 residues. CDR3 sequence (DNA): TGCGCCAGCAGCCAAGAAGTCCAGGGGGTCTACAATGAGCAGTTCTTC. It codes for CASSQEVQGVYNEQFF.

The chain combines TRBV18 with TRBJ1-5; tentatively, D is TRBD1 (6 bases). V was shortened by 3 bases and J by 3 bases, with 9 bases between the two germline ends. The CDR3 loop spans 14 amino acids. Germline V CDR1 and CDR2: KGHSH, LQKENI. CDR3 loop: CASSPGHLNQPQHF. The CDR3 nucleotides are TGTGCCAGCTCACCGGGACACCTCAATCAGCCCCAGCATTTT.

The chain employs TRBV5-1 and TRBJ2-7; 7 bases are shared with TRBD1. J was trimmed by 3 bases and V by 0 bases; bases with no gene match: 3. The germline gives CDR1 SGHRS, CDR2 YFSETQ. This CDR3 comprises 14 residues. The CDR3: CASSLEGQFYEQYF. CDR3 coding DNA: TGCGCCAGCAGCTTGGAGGGACAGTTCTACGAGCAGTACTTC.

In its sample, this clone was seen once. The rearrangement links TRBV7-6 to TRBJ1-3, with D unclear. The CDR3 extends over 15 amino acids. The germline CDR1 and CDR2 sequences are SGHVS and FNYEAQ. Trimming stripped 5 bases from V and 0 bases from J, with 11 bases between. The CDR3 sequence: CASSLGEDSGNTIYF. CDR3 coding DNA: TGTGCCAGCAGCCTCGGGGAGGACTCTGGAAACACCATATATTTT.

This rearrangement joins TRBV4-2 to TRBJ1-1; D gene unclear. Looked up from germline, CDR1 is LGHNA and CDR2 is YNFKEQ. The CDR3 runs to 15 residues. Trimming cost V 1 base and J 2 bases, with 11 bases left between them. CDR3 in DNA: TGTGCCAGCAGCCAAGGAGTAAGAGTTAACACTGAAGCTTTCTTT. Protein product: CASSQGVRVNTEAFF.

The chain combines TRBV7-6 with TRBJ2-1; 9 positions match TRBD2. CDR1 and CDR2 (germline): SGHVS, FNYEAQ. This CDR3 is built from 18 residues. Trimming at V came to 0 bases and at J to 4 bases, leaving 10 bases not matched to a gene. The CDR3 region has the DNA TGTGCCAGCAGCTTAGCTTTTGGTAGCGGGAGTCCGTACAATGAGCAGTTCTTC. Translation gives CASSLAFGSGSPYNEQFF.

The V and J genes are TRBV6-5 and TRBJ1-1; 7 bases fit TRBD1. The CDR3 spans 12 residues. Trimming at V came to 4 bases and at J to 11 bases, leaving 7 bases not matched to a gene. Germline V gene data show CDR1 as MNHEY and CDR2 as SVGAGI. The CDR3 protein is CASSSTGFEAFF. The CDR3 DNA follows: TGTGCCAGCAGTTCGACAGGGTTTGAGGCTTTCTTT.

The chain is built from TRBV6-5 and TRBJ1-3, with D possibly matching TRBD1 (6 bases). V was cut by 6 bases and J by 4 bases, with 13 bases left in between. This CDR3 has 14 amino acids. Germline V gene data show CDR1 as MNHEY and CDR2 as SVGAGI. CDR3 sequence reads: CASRRTVDGNTIYF. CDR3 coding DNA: TGTGCCAGCAGACGGACAGTTGACGGAAACACCATATATTTT.

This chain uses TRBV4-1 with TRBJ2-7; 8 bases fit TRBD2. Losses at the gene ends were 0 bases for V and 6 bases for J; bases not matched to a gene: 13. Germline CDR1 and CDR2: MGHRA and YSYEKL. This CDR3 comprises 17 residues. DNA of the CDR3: TGCGCCAGCAGCCAAGACGGTGATAGCGGGACGTACGGCGAGCAGTACTTC. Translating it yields CASSQDGDSGTYGEQYF.

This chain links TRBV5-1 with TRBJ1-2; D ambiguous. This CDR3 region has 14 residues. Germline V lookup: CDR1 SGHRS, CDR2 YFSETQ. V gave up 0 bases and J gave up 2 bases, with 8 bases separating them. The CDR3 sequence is CASSLDPRNYGYTF. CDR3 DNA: TGCGCCAGCAGCTTGGATCCCCGGAACTATGGCTACACCTTC.